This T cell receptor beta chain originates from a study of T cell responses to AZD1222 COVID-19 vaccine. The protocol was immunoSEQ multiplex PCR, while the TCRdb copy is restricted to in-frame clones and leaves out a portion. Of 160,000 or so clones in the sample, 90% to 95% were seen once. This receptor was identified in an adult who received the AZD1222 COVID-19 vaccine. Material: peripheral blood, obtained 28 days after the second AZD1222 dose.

The CDR3 spells CATSRRDGQPQHF. The CDR3 coding sequence is TGTGCCACCAGCAGGAGAGACGGTCAGCCCCAGCATTTT. V gene TRBV15 combines with J gene TRBJ1-5; D is uncertain. Germline CDR1 is LNHNV and CDR2 is YYDKDF (reference sequence). V shed 3 bases and J shed 6 bases, with 9 bases lying between them. The CDR3 loop spans 13 amino acids.